The 31 T cell receptor beta chains reported below all come from one sample, sequenced in a study of cytomegalovirus exposure and HLA in healthy donors. PCR employed 60 Vbeta and 13 Jbeta primers. The repertoire was sequenced with immunoSEQ multiplex PCR; TCRdb's copy has only in-frame clones and lacks some. The profile shows roughly 80,000 clones, 77% of them singletons. Sequenced input: PBMCs. All receptors come from a man aged 45-65 years in good health and CMV-seropositive.

V usage is TRBV27 and J usage is TRBJ2-7; TRBD2 aligns across 9 bases. The CDR3 covers 15 residues. Trimming took 6 bases from V and 4 from J; bases not matched to a gene: 10. The germline CDR1 and CDR2 sequences are MNHEY and SMNVEV (reference sequence). The CDR3 DNA follows: TGTGCCAGCAGGGATGGAAGCGGGAGGTGGTACGAGCAGTACTTC. Protein sequence: CASRDGSGRWYEQYF.

This chain connects TRBV7-6 to TRBJ2-3, with TRBD2 identical over 11 bases. The trim removed 0 bases at V and 4 bases at J, leaving 9 bases unmatched. This CDR3 region has 18 residues. Germline assignment: CDR1 SGHVS and CDR2 FNYEAQ. CDR3 loop: CASSLATRLAGWPDTQYF. The CDR3 coding sequence is TGTGCCAGCAGCTTAGCCACACGACTAGCGGGATGGCCAGATACGCAGTATTTT.

The chain links TRBV7-9 to TRBJ1-5, with 7 bases aligning to TRBD1. This CDR3 region has 14 residues. The V gene's germline CDR1 is SEHNR and CDR2 FQNEAQ (reference sequence). J gave up 5 bases and V 4 bases, and 5 bases lay outside the gene matches. The CDR3: CASSSDRVDQPQHF. In nucleotides, the CDR3 is TGTGCCAGCAGCTCCGACAGGGTGGATCAGCCCCAGCATTTT.

The rearrangement uses TRBV19 and TRBJ1-1, with a weak D call TRBD1 (6 bases). CDR1 LNHDA and CDR2 SQIVND come from the germline V gene (reference sequence). The CDR3 is 13 residues long. V lost 5 bases to trimming and J lost 6 bases, with 13 bases between them. The CDR3 loop is CASSVGRGAEAFF. In nucleotides, the CDR3 is TGTGCCAGTAGTGTTGGCAGGGGCGCTGAAGCTTTCTTT.

The chain carries TRBV7-9 and TRBJ2-1; 13 bases line up with TRBD2. V lost 4 bases to trimming and J lost 4 bases; unmatched junction nucleotides: 4. The germline CDR1 and CDR2 sequences are SEHNR and FQNEAQ (reference sequence). The length of the CDR3 is 16 residues. DNA of the CDR3: TGTGCCAGCAGCTCCTGGGGACTAGCGGGGTACAATGAGCAGTTCTTC. It specifies CASSSWGLAGYNEQFF.

The chain employs TRBV15 and TRBJ2-3; TRBD2 matches at 14 bases. This CDR3 is 20 amino acids long. Germline-derived CDR1 and CDR2 are LNHNV and YYDKDF (reference sequence). Losses at the gene ends were 0 bases for V and 2 bases for J; bases not matched to a gene: 10. The CDR3 DNA is TGTGCCACCAGCAGAGAGCGGACTAGCGGGAGGCTGGGGACCACAGATACGCAGTATTTT. This gives the protein CATSRERTSGRLGTTDTQYF.

This sequence joins TRBV11-3 and TRBJ1-1; D may be TRBD1 (6 bases). CDR1 is SGHNT and CDR2 is YENEEA in the germline V gene. With 5 bases removed from V and 0 bases from J, the gap between germline ends came to 19 bases. CDR3 size: 17 residues. The CDR3 DNA reads as TGTGCCAGCAGCAAATCGGACAGCTCAGCGATGAACACTGAAGCTTTCTTT. Its protein is CASSKSDSSAMNTEAFF. Full variable domain (outside the CDR3, taken from reference TRBV11-3 and TRBJ1-1): EAGVVQSPRYKIIEKKQPVAFWCNPISGHNTLYWYLQNLGQGPELLIRYENEEAVDDSQLPKDRFSAERLKGVDSTLKIQPAELGDSAVYLCASSKSDSSAMNTEAFFGQGTRLTVV.

The chain combines TRBV14 with TRBJ2-1, with D perhaps matching TRBD1 (5 bases). CDR1 SGHDN and CDR2 FVKESK come from the germline V gene. The V end was cut by 5 bases, the J end by 4 bases, with 18 bases between. CDR3 size: 16 residues. The CDR3 sequence: CASSSQGRVAYNEQFF. The CDR3 nucleotides read TGTGCCAGCAGCTCCCAGGGCCGGGTGGCGTACAATGAGCAGTTCTTC. Based on the CDR3 plus reference TRBV14 and TRBJ2-1, the full variable domain is EAGVTQFPSHSVIEKGQTVTLRCDPISGHDNLYWYRRVMGKEIKFLLHFVKESKQDESGMPNNRFLAERTGGTYSTLKVQPAELEDSGVYFCASSSQGRVAYNEQFFGPGTRLTVL.

The genes are TRBV7-9 and TRBJ2-1, with D possibly matching TRBD2 (5 bases). The CDR3 sequence is 17 residues long. V lost 1 base, J lost 8 bases, and 21 bases lay in between. CDR1 is SEHNR, CDR2 FQNEAQ, per germline (reference sequence). This CDR3 reads CASSLGQQGGFDDEQFF. For the CDR3, the DNA is TGTGCCAGCAGCTTAGGCCAACAAGGCGGGTTTGACGATGAGCAGTTCTTC.

This clone was seen more than once but under ten times. DNA of the CDR3: TGTGCCAGCAGCTTGACATTAGCGACCTACAATGAGCAGTTCTTC. Amino acids: CASSLTLATYNEQFF. The genes are TRBV11-3 and TRBJ2-1; TRBD2 might be the D (5 bases). CDR1 is SGHNT and CDR2 is YENEEA in the germline V gene. Trimming removed 3 bases at V and 2 bases at J, with 11 bases between. The CDR3 loop spans 15 amino acids.

The chain recombines TRBV6-4 with TRBJ1-2; D not certain. Germline lookup yields CDR1 MRHNA and CDR2 SNTAGT. The CDR3 loop spans 14 amino acids. Trimming removed 0 bases from V and 4 bases from J, with 9 bases in between. CDR3 amino acids: CASSDSEGSYGYTF. CDR3 nucleotides: TGTGCCAGCAGTGACTCGGAGGGAAGCTATGGCTACACCTTC.

The rearrangement joins TRBV12-5 to TRBJ2-5; 11 positions agree with TRBD2. V gave up 6 bases and J gave up 0 bases; unmatched junction bases: 3. The length of the CDR3 is 15 residues. Germline CDR1 is LGHNT and CDR2 is FRNRAP. CDR3 DNA sequence: TGTGCTAGTGGGGCTAGCGGGGGGAACCAAGAGACCCAGTACTTC. Amino acid sequence: CASGASGGNQETQYF.

V gene TRBV5-4 combines with J gene TRBJ2-3, with 15 nucleotides matching TRBD2. The V gene end was trimmed by 4 bases and the J gene end by 6 bases; junction bases not matched to a gene: 6. Germline CDR1 SGHNT, CDR2 YYREEE (reference sequence). The CDR3 has 16 residues. The CDR3 region has the DNA TGTGCCAGCAGCACAGGACTAGCGGGAGGGTTGGATACGCAGTATTTT. The encoded protein is CASSTGLAGGLDTQYF.

The chain employs TRBV7-2 and TRBJ2-7, with 12 bases lining up with TRBD2. The CDR3 is 15 residues long. Trimming took 5 bases from V and 4 from J; bases not matched to a gene: 6. Germline V gene sequence: CDR1 SGHTA, CDR2 FQGNSA. The CDR3 DNA reads TGTGCCAGCAGCCCTGCCGGGACTAGCGGGTACGAGCAGTACTTC. Amino acids: CASSPAGTSGYEQYF.

The chain couples TRBV11-2 to TRBJ2-1; D may be TRBD2 (5 bases). V was shortened by 1 base and J by 4 bases, with 11 bases between the two germline ends. Germline V gives CDR1 SGHAT, CDR2 FQNNGV. There are 15 residues in the CDR3. The CDR3 loop is CASSLAPSGYNEQFF. For the CDR3, the DNA is TGTGCCAGCAGCTTAGCCCCTTCGGGGTACAATGAGCAGTTCTTC.

V usage is TRBV10-1 and J usage is TRBJ2-5; D perhaps matches TRBD2 (7 bases). This CDR3 spans 15 amino acids. Trimming left V 0 bases short and J 5 bases short, with 13 bases between. The V gene's germline CDR1 is WNHNN and CDR2 SYGVQD (reference sequence). Here the CDR3 DNA reads TGCGCCAGCAGTGAGTCTAGGGGGGGCGCGGAGACCCAGTACTTC. Its translation is CASSESRGGAETQYF.

V and J are TRBV5-1 and TRBJ2-3, with 7 bases aligning to TRBD2. Germline trimming cut 0 bases from V and 3 bases from J; bases unmatched to any gene: 4. Germline-derived CDR1 and CDR2 are SGHRS and YFSETQ. This CDR3 is 15 amino acids long. CDR3 nucleotides: TGCGCCAGCAGCTTGGGCGGGAGACCTACAGATACGCAGTATTTT. Translated, it gives CASSLGGRPTDTQYF.

This sequence joins TRBV4-1 and TRBJ1-1; 8 nucleotides agree with TRBD1. CDR1 is MGHRA and CDR2 is YSYEKL in the germline V gene. This CDR3 has 14 residues. The V segment lost 2 bases and the J segment 4 bases; nucleotides outside the gene matches: 3. CDR3 sequence reads: CASSQLDRGTEAFF. CDR3 coding DNA: TGCGCCAGCAGCCAACTTGACAGGGGCACTGAAGCTTTCTTT.

This clone was detected only once. This chain links TRBV9 with TRBJ2-1; D is uncertain. CDR1 and CDR2 (germline): SGDLS, YYNGEE. V gave up 4 bases and J gave up 7 bases, with 12 bases separating them. The CDR3 sequence is 13 residues long. Here the CDR3 reads CASSPRSTNEQFF. In DNA, the CDR3 is TGTGCCAGCAGCCCCCGGAGTACAAATGAGCAGTTCTTC.

About this clone: One junction end disagrees with the germline gene, perhaps due to a read error. The chain recombines TRBV27 with TRBJ2-6; D is possibly TRBD1 (6 bases). CDR3 length: 17 residues. CDR1 and CDR2 from the germline V gene are MNHEY and SMNVEV (reference sequence). This chain's CDR3 is CASSLNRDTLGANGLTF. The CDR3 DNA follows: TGTGCCAGCAGTCTGAACCGGGACACACTTGGGGCCAACGGCCTGACTTTC.

This sequence joins TRBV18 and TRBJ2-7, with 9 bases lining up with TRBD2. The CDR3 covers 16 residues. Unmatched junction bases numbered 6, after V lost 0 bases and J lost 3 bases. The germline V gene encodes CDR1 KGHSH and CDR2 LQKENI. The CDR3 here is CASSPPSGSTIYEQYF. The CDR3, as DNA: TGTGCCAGCTCACCACCTAGCGGGAGTACAATCTACGAGCAGTACTTC. The full variable domain, rest sourced from reference TRBV18 and TRBJ2-7, is NAGVMQNPRHLVRRRGQEARLRCSPMKGHSHVYWYRQLPEEGLKFMVYLQKENIIDESGMPKERFSAEFPKEGPSILRIQQVVRGDSAAYFCASSPPSGSTIYEQYFGPGTRLTVT.

V and J are TRBV4-1 and TRBJ2-5; perhaps TRBD2 as D (6 bases). The CDR3 is made up of 15 amino acids. Germline V gene sequence: CDR1 MGHRA, CDR2 YSYEKL. Trimming shortened V by 0 bases and J by 4 bases, and 12 bases separated the two germline ends. CDR3 sequence (DNA): TGCGCCAGCAGCCAAGATCGGGGGATGAGAGAGACCCAGTACTTC. Translating it yields CASSQDRGMRETQYF.

The genes are TRBV5-4 and TRBJ2-7; TRBD1 matches at 7 bases. V lost 0 bases and J lost 6; bases outside the gene matches: 3. The CDR3 is 13 residues long. Germline-derived CDR1 and CDR2 are SGHNT and YYREEE (reference sequence). The CDR3 DNA reads TGTGCCAGCAGCTTGGACAGGGGTAGCGAGCAGTACTTC. Encoded protein: CASSLDRGSEQYF.

This chain connects TRBV11-3 to TRBJ2-5; 12 nucleotides agree with TRBD1. This CDR3 region has 15 residues. V lost 3 bases to trimming and J lost 5 bases; unmatched junction nucleotides: 4. CDR1 and CDR2 (germline): SGHNT, YENEEA. The CDR3 is CASSFGTGGGETQYF. DNA for the CDR3: TGTGCCAGCAGCTTCGGGACAGGGGGCGGTGAGACCCAGTACTTC.

V is TRBV30 and J is TRBJ1-4; 7 bases fit TRBD1. The J segment lost 5 bases and the V segment lost 3 bases, leaving 3 bases of the junction unmatched. CDR1 is GTSNPN and CDR2 is SVGIG in the germline V gene (reference sequence). The CDR3 is 13 amino acids. The CDR3 region has the DNA TGTGCCTGGAGCGGGGGACAGAATGAAAAACTGTTTTTT. It translates to CAWSGGQNEKLFF.

The chain recombines TRBV7-9 with TRBJ2-5; 9 bases line up with TRBD2. Germline V gene data show CDR1 as SEHNR and CDR2 as FQNEAQ (reference sequence). V gave up 1 base and J gave up 5 bases; unmatched junction bases: 2. This CDR3 comprises 14 residues. The CDR3: CASSLELAGETQYF. CDR3 in DNA: TGTGCCAGCAGCTTAGAACTAGCGGGCGAGACCCAGTACTTC.

In DNA, the CDR3 is TGTGCCAGCAGCTTAGGTTACGGGGAGTTGGGTGAGGAGACCCAGTACTTC. As protein: CASSLGYGELGEETQYF. The chain carries TRBV7-2 and TRBJ2-5; D is perhaps TRBD2 (5 bases). CDR3 length: 17 residues. CDR1 and CDR2 (germline): SGHTA, FQGNSA. Trimming took off 1 base at V and 5 bases at J, with 20 bases between the two ends.

CDR3 DNA sequence: TGTGCCAGCAGCTGGGGGGGGAATGAGCAGTTCTTC. This sequence encodes CASSWGGNEQFF. The chain employs TRBV5-8 and TRBJ2-1; 7 nucleotides match TRBD2. There are 12 residues in the CDR3. Germline V gene data show CDR1 as SGHTS and CDR2 as YDEGEE. The junction had 1 base not matched to a gene; V was cut back by 3 bases and J by 7 bases.

This chain joins TRBV14 and TRBJ2-7; 10 positions agree with TRBD2. Germline assignment: CDR1 SGHDN and CDR2 FVKESK. This CDR3 contains 15 residues. Trimming took 4 bases from V and 1 from J; bases not matched to a gene: 4. CDR3 protein: CASSPELAGSYEQYF. The CDR3 region has the DNA TGTGCCAGCAGCCCAGAACTAGCGGGGTCCTACGAGCAGTACTTC.

The chain employs TRBV12-5 and TRBJ2-1; 12 positions match TRBD2. The CDR3 covers 17 residues. Trimming at V came to 6 bases and at J to 4 bases, leaving 10 bases not matched to a gene. Germline-derived CDR1 and CDR2 are LGHNT and FRNRAP. DNA for the CDR3: TGTGCTAGTGGCCCATTTCGACTAGCGGGAGAGTACAATGAGCAGTTCTTC. This codes for CASGPFRLAGEYNEQFF.

There are a few counts of this clone. At one end the junction does not follow the germline gene, possibly because of a read error. V and J are TRBV7-9 and TRBJ2-1, with 14 nucleotides matching TRBD2. Germline V gene sequence: CDR1 SEHNR, CDR2 FQNEAQ (reference sequence). The CDR3 extends over 17 amino acids. The CDR3 sequence: CSSSLGTSGSSVSGQFF. The CDR3 nucleotides read TGTTCCAGCAGCCTTGGGACTAGCGGGAGCAGTGTCTCGGGGCAGTTCTTC. The whole variable domain, filled in from reference TRBV7-9 and TRBJ2-1, reads DTGVSQNPRHKITKRGQNVTFRCDPISEHNRLYWYRQTLGQGPEFLTYFQNEAQLEKSRLLSDRFSAERPKGSFSTLEIQRTEQGDSAMYLCSSSLGTSGSSVSGQFFGPGTRLTVL.